The source of this T cell receptor (beta chain) is a study of cytomegalovirus exposure and HLA in healthy donors. In regard to this clone: Antigen unknown.

Findings and limits, study-wide: Later analysis showed TCR association rates varying by HLA locus, highest for DRB1 and lowest for HLA-C. The authors excluded some V segments, including TRBV6-2 and TRBV6-3, as indistinguishable. Association of some 18,000 TCR beta sequences with HLA alleles was found at 0.05 false discovery rate in a later analysis. Presence/absence analyses rested on an assumption that sequencing depth was roughly uniform across donors.

The PCR used 60 Vbeta and 13 Jbeta primers. Clones were sequenced by immunoSEQ multiplex PCR, and TCRdb holds only the in-frame ones, with some missing. Of 150,000 or so clones listed, about 70% are singletons. CDR3 size: 14 residues. V lost 4 bases, J lost 1 base, and 10 bases lay in between. Germline CDR1 PRHDT, CDR2 FYEKMQ (reference sequence). The V call is TRBV13, the J call TRBJ1-1; no clear D. The sample taken for sequencing was PBMCs. This TCR was sampled from a male donor in good health and CMV-seronegative. CDR3 sequence (DNA): TGTGCCAGCAGCTCCCCCCCAGGGAACACTGAAGCTTTCTTT. Encoded protein: CASSSPPGNTEAFF.